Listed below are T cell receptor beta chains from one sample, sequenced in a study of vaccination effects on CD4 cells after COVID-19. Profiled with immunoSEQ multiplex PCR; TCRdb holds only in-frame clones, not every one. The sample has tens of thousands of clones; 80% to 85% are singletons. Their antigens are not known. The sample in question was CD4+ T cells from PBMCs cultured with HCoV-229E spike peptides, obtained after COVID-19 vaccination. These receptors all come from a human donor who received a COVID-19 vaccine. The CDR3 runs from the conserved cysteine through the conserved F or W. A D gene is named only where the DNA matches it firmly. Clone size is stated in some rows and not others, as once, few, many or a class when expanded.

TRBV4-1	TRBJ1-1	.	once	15	CASSQDRIGLYGAFF	TGCGCCAGCAGCCAAGATCGAATCGGGTTATATGGAGCTTTCTTT
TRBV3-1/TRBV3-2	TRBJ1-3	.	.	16	CASSQDWGGNGNTIYF	TGTGCCAGCAGCCAAGATTGGGGGGGCAACGGAAACACCATATATTTT
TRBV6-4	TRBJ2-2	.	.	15	CASSELSTGNGELFF	TGTGCCAGCAGTGAGTTGTCCACAGGAAACGGGGAGCTGTTTTTT
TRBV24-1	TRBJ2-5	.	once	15	CATSDPGTQKETQYF	TGTGCCACCAGTGACCCCGGGACACAAAAAGAGACCCAGTACTTC
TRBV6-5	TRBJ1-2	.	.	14	CASSYMVAGDGYTF	TGTGCCAGCAGTTACATGGTGGCAGGTGATGGCTACACCTTC
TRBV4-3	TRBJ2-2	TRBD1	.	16	CASSHDRDGYTGELFF	TGCGCCAGCAGCCACGACAGGGATGGGTACACCGGGGAGCTGTTTTTT
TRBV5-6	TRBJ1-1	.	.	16	CASSPLGDQASTEAFF	TGTGCCAGCAGCCCCCTGGGGGATCAAGCCAGCACTGAAGCTTTCTTT
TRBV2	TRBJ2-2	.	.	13	CASSITGLGGLFF	TGTGCCAGCAGTATAACAGGGTTGGGTGGGCTGTTTTTT
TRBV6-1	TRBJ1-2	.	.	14	CASSEEAGGYGYTF	TGTGCCAGCAGTGAGGAGGCAGGCGGCTATGGCTACACCTTC
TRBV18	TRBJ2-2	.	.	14	CASSLDGRTGELFF	TGTGCCAGCTCCTTGGATGGAAGGACCGGGGAGCTGTTTTTT
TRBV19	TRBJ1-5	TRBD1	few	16	CASSIVDRGDNQPQHF	TGTGCCAGTAGTATAGTTGACAGGGGCGACAATCAGCCCCAGCATTTT
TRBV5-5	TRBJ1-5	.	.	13	CASSWDSNQPQHF	TGTGCCAGCAGCTGGGATAGCAATCAGCCCCAGCATTTT
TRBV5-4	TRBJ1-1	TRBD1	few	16	CASSSGTETQNTEAFF	TGTGCCAGCAGCTCTGGGACAGAGACTCAGAACACTGAAGCTTTCTTT
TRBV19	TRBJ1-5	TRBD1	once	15	CASSTRQGVWQPQHF	TGTGCCAGTAGTACGAGACAGGGGGTATGGCAGCCCCAGCATTTT
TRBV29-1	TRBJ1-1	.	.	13	CSVESGVNTEAFF	TGCAGCGTTGAGTCGGGGGTGAACACTGAAGCTTTCTTT
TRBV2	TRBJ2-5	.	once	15	CASSRGGVDQETQYF	TGTGCCAGCAGTAGGGGGGGCGTGGACCAAGAGACCCAGTACTTC
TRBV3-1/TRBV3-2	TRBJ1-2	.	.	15	CASSHLPGANYGYTF	TGTGCCAGCAGCCATCTCCCGGGGGCTAACTATGGCTACACCTTC
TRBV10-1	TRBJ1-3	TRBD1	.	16	CATPWDRGLGGNTIYF	TGCGCCACCCCTTGGGACAGGGGGCTTGGAGGAAACACCATATATTTT
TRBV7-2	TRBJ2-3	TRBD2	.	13	CASSLTHAGGSFF	TGTGCCAGCAGCTTAACCCACGCGGGGGGCTCCTTCTTT
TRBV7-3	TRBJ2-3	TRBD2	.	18	CASSPGGLAGDPRHTQYF	TGTGCCAGCAGCCCCGGGGGACTAGCGGGGGACCCTCGACATACGCAGTATTTT
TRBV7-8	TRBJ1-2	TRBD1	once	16	CASSLSLSGTGQGYTF	TGTGCCAGCAGCTTATCCTTATCCGGGACAGGGCAAGGCTACACCTTC
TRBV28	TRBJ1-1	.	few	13	CASRLTGGTEAFF	TGTGCCAGCCGTCTGACCGGGGGAACTGAAGCTTTCTTT
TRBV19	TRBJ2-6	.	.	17	CASSIRSQGSGANVLTF	TGTGCCAGTAGTATACGGTCTCAGGGGTCAGGGGCCAACGTCCTGACTTTC
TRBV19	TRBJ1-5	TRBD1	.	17	CASSIDGTGLQGRAQHF	TGTGCCAGTAGTATAGATGGGACAGGGTTACAAGGCAGGGCCCAGCATTTT
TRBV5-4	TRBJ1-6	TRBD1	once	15	CASSLHGTDNSPLHF	TGTGCCAGCAGCCTACACGGGACAGACAATTCACCCCTCCACTTT
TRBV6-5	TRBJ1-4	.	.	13	CASSYRTREKLFF	TGTGCCAGCAGTTACCGCACTCGGGAAAAACTGTTTTTT
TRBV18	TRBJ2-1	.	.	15	CASSPLVDSYNEQFF	TGTGCCAGCTCACCACTGGTGGACAGCTACAATGAGCAGTTCTTC
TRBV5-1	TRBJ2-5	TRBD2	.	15	CASSSLLAAQETQYF	TGCGCCAGCAGCTCACTTCTAGCGGCTCAAGAGACCCAGTACTTC
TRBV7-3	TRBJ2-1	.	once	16	CASSLVRDQPRNEQFF	TGTGCCAGCAGCTTAGTGCGGGATCAACCCCGGAATGAGCAGTTCTTC